This T cell receptor (beta chain) was sequenced during a study of beta chain features in type 1 diabetes. Study conclusions and caveats: For cells with high TCR expression, cDNA sequencing could yield over-representation. Type 1 diabetes patients had fewer VDJ junction insertions and more deletions. Researchers reported that naive, central memory and Treg TCRB repertoires appeared more similar in patients than in healthy donors.

On this clone: What it binds is not known.

V lost 5 bases and J lost 0; bases outside the gene matches: 12. There are 20 residues in the CDR3. Germline-derived CDR1 and CDR2 are SNHLY and FYNNEI. The sequenced template was cDNA made from the entire isolated RNA. Clones were read by immunoSEQ multiplex PCR, and TCRdb kept only the in-frame ones, dropping some. Among 350,000 to 400,000 clones listed, about 15% were seen once. Staining for CD45RO/CCR7/CD25/CD127/CD95/CD27 allowed sorting of CD4+ naive, central memory, regulatory and stem cell-like memory cells. This chain links TRBV2 with TRBJ2-1, with 14 positions matching TRBD2. The sequence derives from a young woman in good health. Input material: naive CD4+ T cells from blood. CDR3 sequence reads: CASSNPGLAGGPSSYNEQFF. The CDR3 DNA sequence: TGTGCCAGCAGTAACCCCGGACTAGCGGGAGGCCCGAGCTCCTACAATGAGCAGTTCTTC.